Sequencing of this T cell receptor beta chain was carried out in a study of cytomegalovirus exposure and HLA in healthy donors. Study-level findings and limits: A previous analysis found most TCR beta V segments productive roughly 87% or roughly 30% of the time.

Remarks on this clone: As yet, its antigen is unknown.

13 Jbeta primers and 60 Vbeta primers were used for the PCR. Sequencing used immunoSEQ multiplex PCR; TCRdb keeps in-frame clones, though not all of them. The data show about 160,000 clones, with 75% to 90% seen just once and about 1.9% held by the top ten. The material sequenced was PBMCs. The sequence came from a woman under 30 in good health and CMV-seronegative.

CDR3 sequence: CASSEGSLAGETQYF. The CDR3 bases are TGTGCCAGCAGTGAAGGATCGTTAGCTGGAGAGACCCAGTACTTC. The chain combines TRBV2 with TRBJ2-5, with no clear D. CDR3 length equals 15 residues. V was cut by 1 base and J by 4 bases, with 13 bases left in between. Germline V CDR1 and CDR2: SNHLY, FYNNEI.